The 7 T cell receptor beta chains below were found in one sample sequenced in a study of cytomegalovirus exposure and HLA in healthy donors. In the PCR, 60 Vbeta and 13 Jbeta primers were used. Sequencing was performed with immunoSEQ multiplex PCR; in TCRdb, only in-frame clones are kept and a portion is missing. The data contain roughly 140,000 clones, 60% to 80% of them singletons. Source material: PBMCs. The receptors were sampled from a woman aged 25 to 45 in good health and CMV-seronegative.

The chain couples TRBV11-2 to TRBJ1-5; a possible D gene is TRBD1 (5 bases). V lost 5 bases and J 1 base, leaving 12 bases between the germline ends. The length of the CDR3 is 15 residues. Germline loops: CDR1 SGHAT, CDR2 FQNNGV. CDR3 in DNA: TGTGCCAGCAGCCCATGGGGGGGAAGCAATCAGCCCCAGCATTTT. It codes for CASSPWGGSNQPQHF.

The chain links TRBV5-4 to TRBJ1-6; D is undetermined. This CDR3 has 19 residues. Trimming cost V 4 bases and J 3 bases, with 23 bases left between them. CDR1 and CDR2 (germline): SGHNT, YYREEE (reference sequence). CDR3 residues: CASSTRNIMGQSYNSPLHF. CDR3 nucleotide sequence: TGTGCCAGCAGCACCCGAAATATCATGGGCCAGAGCTATAATTCACCCCTCCACTTT.

The chain recombines TRBV5-1 with TRBJ2-2; D perhaps matches TRBD2 (5 bases). The ends were cut back, 2 bases at V and 7 bases at J, with 18 bases in the middle. The CDR3 sequence is 16 residues long. Germline V gives CDR1 SGHRS, CDR2 YFSETQ. The CDR3 loop is CASSFSLARGSGELFF. The CDR3 DNA follows: TGCGCCAGCAGCTTTTCTCTTGCTCGGGGAAGCGGGGAGCTGTTTTTT.

The chain employs TRBV2 and TRBJ1-6, with 8 bases aligning to TRBD1. J lost 0 bases, V lost 6 bases, and 13 bases had no gene match. The length of the CDR3 is 19 residues. Germline V lookup: CDR1 SNHLY, CDR2 FYNNEI. The CDR3 is CASSPRTFQGASYNSPLHF. For the CDR3, the DNA is TGTGCCAGCAGCCCTCGGACGTTTCAGGGGGCCTCCTATAATTCACCCCTCCACTTT.

A word on this clone: The same CDR3 also results from other DNA sequences found in this sample. The V gene is TRBV7-3, the J gene TRBJ2-5, with a weak D call TRBD1 (6 bases). The V gene's germline CDR1 is SGHTA and CDR2 FQGTGA. The CDR3 contains 14 residues. V was pared by 5 bases and J by 0 bases, with 10 bases between. As DNA, the CDR3 is TGTGCCAGCAGCGCTGACAGGCACCAAGAGACCCAGTACTTC. Translating gives CASSADRHQETQYF.

V and J are TRBV5-1 and TRBJ2-5; TRBD2 aligns across 8 bases. After removal of 2 bases from V and 5 bases from J, the junction contained 5 bases not matched to a gene. The germline gives CDR1 SGHRS, CDR2 YFSETQ. The CDR3 is made up of 14 amino acids. The CDR3 region has the DNA TGCGCCAGCAGCTTTGCGGGGGGAACGGAGACCCAGTACTTC. Its protein product is CASSFAGGTETQYF.

The chain couples TRBV18 to TRBJ1-5; TRBD1 matches 7 bases. CDR1 and CDR2 from the germline V gene are KGHSH and LQKENI. This CDR3 spans 16 amino acids. V was clipped by 3 bases and J by 0 bases; unmatched bases: 5. In DNA form, the CDR3 reads TGTGCCAGCTCACCGCGGGACAGCAGTAGCAATCAGCCCCAGCATTTT. Its translation is CASSPRDSSSNQPQHF.